This is a list of T cell receptor delta chains from one sample in a study of Vδ1+ human thymocytes. TCRdb re-identified clones in the multiplex PCR reads via CATT. The sample consists of about 58,000 delta-chain clones, roughly 16% of them appearing once. Sequences were obtained from Vdelta1+ gamma-delta thymocytes from the thymus. The receptors originated from a girl less than two years old who had congenital heart surgery. Both conserved end residues are part of each CDR3. A D gene is named only where the DNA matches it firmly. Clone size is given for some rows only: seen once, a few or many times, or a class if the clone is expanded.

>TRDV1|21|few|TRDD3|TRDJ1
TGTGCTCTTGGGGGTACCCGCAGCCTTCAACTGGGGGATAATTCCCCCGATAAACTCATCTTT
CALGGTRSLQLGDNSPDKLIF
>TRDV1|21|NA|TRDD3|TRDJ1
TGTGCTCTTGGGGAGGGGATTCCTACAAGCTGGGGGATACGCTGCACCGATAAACTCATCTTT
CALGEGIPTSWGIRCTDKLIF
>TRDV1|18|NA|NA|TRDJ1
TGTGCTCTTGGGGAACTTGGATCGAGTGCCCTGTACACCGATAAACTCATCTTT
CALGELGSSALYTDKLIF
>TRDV1|20|few|TRDD3|TRDJ1
TGTGCTCTTGGGGAACCTCCCAACTTCCACCACTGGGGGATACGTTCCAGGCTCATCTTT
CALGEPPNFHHWGIRSRLIF
>TRDV1|21|NA|NA|TRDJ1
TGTGCTCTTGGGCCCCGAGAGGCTTTATACTGGGAGATGGCGTACGCCGATAAACTCATCTTT
CALGPREALYWEMAYADKLIF
>TRDV1|22|NA|TRDD3|TRDJ1
TGTGCTCTTGGGGAACTTAGATATTCGGCGGCGAGGGTACTGGGGGATCCCGATAAACTCATCTTT
CALGELRYSAARVLGDPDKLIF
>TRDV1|23|few|TRDD3|TRDJ1
TGTGCTCTTGGGGACCCCTCCCGCAAAGATGGGGGATACTCCTCCTGGTACACCGATAAACTCATCTTT
CALGDPSRKDGGYSSWYTDKLIF
>TRDV1|19|few|TRDD3|TRDJ1
TGTGCTCTTGGGGAACCAATCGGAACTGGGGGATGGAACACCGATAAACTCATCTTT
CALGEPIGTGGWNTDKLIF
>TRDV1|18|few|TRDD2|TRDJ1
TGTGCTCTTGGGCTTCCTACGCCCCTGTGGAGGGACACCGATAAACTCATCTTT
CALGLPTPLWRDTDKLIF
>TRDV1|21|NA|TRDD3|TRDJ1
TGTGCTCTTGGGGTTCCTAGTTCCCCACCGTCTACTGGGGGATGCACCGATAAACTCATCTTT
CALGVPSSPPSTGGCTDKLIF
>TRDV1|24|few|TRDD3|TRDJ1
TGTGCTCTTGGGGAACCCTATTCCTTCTCCCCAGTACTACTGGGGGATACGGTAACCGATAAACTCATCTTT
CALGEPYSFSPVLLGDTVTDKLIF
>TRDV1|24|NA|TRDD3|TRDJ1
TGTGCTCTTGGGGAACTCATATTTCCTAGGCCTTCCCCGTACTGGGGGATCCGGACCGATAAACTCATCTTT
CALGELIFPRPSPYWGIRTDKLIF